This T cell receptor beta chain was recorded in a study of shared clonotypes between healthy human individuals. At the level of the study: The cohort comprised two women and a few men. Their ages spanned 18 to 49 years. Study outcomes and limitations: With a few donors compared, around 5.4% of naive CD4 clonotypes were shared.

This CDR3 is built from 13 residues. Germline V lookup: CDR1 MNHEY, CDR2 SVGAGI. On this clone: Antigen unknown. The junction and the germline gene differ at one end; a read error may be behind it.

Assay used: immunoSEQ multiplex PCR; TCRdb lists only in-frame clones, some missing. This table holds over a million clones, about 75% found once. This chain joins TRBV6-5 and TRBJ2-3, with D unresolved. Sequencing was done on a sample of memory CD4+ T cells sorted from blood. Subset in this sample: CD45RA-negative fraction. This clonotype originated in a man younger than 35 in good health. CDR3 nucleotide sequence: TGTGCCAGCAGTTACGGGCGGTTAGATCCGCAGTATTTT. Protein sequence: CASSYGRLDPQYF.